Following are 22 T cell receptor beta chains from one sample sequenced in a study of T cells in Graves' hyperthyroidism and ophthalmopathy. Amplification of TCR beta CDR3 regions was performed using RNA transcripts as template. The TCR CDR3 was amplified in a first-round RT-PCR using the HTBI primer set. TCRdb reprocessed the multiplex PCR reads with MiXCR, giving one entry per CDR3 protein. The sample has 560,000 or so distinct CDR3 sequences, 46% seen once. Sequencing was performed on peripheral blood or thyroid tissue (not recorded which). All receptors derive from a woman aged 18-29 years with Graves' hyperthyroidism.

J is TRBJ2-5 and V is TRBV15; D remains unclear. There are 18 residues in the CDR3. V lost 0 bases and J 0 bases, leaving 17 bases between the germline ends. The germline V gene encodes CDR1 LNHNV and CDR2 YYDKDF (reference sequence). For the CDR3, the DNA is TGTGCCACCAGCAGAGACAACACGGTCGTCGTCCACCAAGAGACCCAGTACTTC. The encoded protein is CATSRDNTVVVHQETQYF.

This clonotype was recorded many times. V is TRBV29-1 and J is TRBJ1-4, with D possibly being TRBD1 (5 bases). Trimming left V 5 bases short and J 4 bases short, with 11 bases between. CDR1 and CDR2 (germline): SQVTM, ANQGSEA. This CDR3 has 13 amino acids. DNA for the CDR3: TGCAGCGTTAAGGACAATGGTAATGAAAAACTGTTTTTT. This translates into CSVKDNGNEKLFF.

The CDR3 sequence: CASSVGGVRDRGYEQYF. The DNA for the CDR3 is TGTGCCAGCAGCGTTGGAGGTGTCCGAGACAGGGGCTACGAGCAGTACTTC. V gene TRBV2 combines with J gene TRBJ2-7; 8 nucleotides line up with TRBD1. The germline gives CDR1 SNHLY, CDR2 FYNNEI. V was clipped by 6 bases and J by 3 bases; unmatched bases: 16. CDR3 length: 17 amino acids.

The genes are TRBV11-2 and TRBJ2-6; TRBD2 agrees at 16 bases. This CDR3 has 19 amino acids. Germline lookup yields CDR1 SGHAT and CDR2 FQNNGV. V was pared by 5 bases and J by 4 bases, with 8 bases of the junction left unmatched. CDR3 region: CASSPAGTSGRAGANVLTF. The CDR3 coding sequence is TGTGCCAGCAGCCCAGCCGGGACTAGCGGGAGGGCCGGGGCCAACGTCCTGACTTTC. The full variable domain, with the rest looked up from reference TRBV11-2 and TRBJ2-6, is EAGVAQSPRYKIIEKRQSVAFWCNPISGHATLYWYQQILGQGPKLLIQFQNNGVVDDSQLPKDRFSAERLKGVDSTLKIQPAKLEDSAVYLCASSPAGTSGRAGANVLTFGAGSRLTVL.

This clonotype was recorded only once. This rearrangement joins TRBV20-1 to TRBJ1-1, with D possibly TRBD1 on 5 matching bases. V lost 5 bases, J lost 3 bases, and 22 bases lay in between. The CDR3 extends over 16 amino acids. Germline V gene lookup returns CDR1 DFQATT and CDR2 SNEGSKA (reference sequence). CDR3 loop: CSALGDLFWGYTEAFF. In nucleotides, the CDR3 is TGCAGTGCTTTAGGGGACCTTTTCTGGGGGTACACTGAAGCTTTCTTT.

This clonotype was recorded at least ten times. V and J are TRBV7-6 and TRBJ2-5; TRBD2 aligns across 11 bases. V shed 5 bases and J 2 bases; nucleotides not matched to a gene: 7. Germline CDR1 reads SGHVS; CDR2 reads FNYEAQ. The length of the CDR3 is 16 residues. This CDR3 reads CASSPLAGGQQETQYF. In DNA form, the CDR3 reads TGTGCCAGCAGCCCCTTAGCGGGAGGGCAGCAAGAGACCCAGTACTTC.

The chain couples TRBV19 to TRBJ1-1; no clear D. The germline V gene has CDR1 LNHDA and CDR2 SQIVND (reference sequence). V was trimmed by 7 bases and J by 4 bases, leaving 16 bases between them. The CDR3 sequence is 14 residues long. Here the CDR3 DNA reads TGTGCCAGTACCACTCCGATGATGGGCACTGAAGCTTTCTTT. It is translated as CASTTPMMGTEAFF.

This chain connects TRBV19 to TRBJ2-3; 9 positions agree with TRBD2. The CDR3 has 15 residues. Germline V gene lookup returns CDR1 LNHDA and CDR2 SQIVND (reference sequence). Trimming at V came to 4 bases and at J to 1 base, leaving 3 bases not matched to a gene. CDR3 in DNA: TGTGCCAGTAGTAGCGGGAGGGCGGGCACAGATACGCAGTATTTT. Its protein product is CASSSGRAGTDTQYF.

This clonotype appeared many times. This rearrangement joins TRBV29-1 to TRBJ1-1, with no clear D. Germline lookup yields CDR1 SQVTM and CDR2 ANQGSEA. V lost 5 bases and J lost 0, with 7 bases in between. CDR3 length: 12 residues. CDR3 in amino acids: CSVWTVNTEAFF. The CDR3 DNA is TGCAGCGTTTGGACGGTGAACACTGAAGCTTTCTTT.

The CDR3 coding sequence is TGCAGCGTTTGGAGTGGGGCTGATGAAAAACTGTTTTTT. Its translation: CSVWSGADEKLFF. This sequence joins TRBV29-1 and TRBJ1-4; tentatively, D is TRBD1 (5 bases). Germline CDR1 and CDR2: SQVTM and ANQGSEA. V was clipped by 5 bases and J by 6 bases, with 13 bases between them. The CDR3 loop spans 13 amino acids.

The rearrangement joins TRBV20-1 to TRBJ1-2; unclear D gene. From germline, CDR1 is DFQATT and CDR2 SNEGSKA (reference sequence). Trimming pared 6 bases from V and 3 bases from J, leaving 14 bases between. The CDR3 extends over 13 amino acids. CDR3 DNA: TGCAGTGCCCCCGTCCGGGCCGACTATGGCTACACCTTC. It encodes CSAPVRADYGYTF.

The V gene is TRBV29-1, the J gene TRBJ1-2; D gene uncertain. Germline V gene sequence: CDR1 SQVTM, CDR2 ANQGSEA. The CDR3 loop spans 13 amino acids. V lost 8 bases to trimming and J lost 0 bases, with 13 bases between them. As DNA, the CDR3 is TGCAGCTTTGGTAACAGAGCTAACTATGGCTACACCTTC. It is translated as CSFGNRANYGYTF.

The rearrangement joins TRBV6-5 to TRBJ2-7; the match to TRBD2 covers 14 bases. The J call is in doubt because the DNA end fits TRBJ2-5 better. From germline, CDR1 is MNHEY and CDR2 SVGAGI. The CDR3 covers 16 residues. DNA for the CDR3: TGTGCCAGCAGTTCGAGACTAGCGGGAGGGCAAGAGACCCAGTACTTC. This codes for CASSSRLAGGQETQYF.

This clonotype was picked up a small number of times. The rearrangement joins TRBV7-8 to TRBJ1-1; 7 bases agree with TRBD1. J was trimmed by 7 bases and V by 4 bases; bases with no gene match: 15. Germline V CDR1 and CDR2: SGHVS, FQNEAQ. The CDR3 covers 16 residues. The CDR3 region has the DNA TGTGCCAGCAGCTGGGGACAGCTGAATCCGCCGCGTGAAGCTTTCTTT. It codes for CASSWGQLNPPREAFF.

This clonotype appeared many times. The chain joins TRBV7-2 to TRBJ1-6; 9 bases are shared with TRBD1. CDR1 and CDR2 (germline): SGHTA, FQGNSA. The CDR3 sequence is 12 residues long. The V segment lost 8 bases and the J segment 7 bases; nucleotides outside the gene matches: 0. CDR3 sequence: CASGTGNSPLHF. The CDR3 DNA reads TGTGCCAGCGGGACAGGGAATTCACCCCTCCACTTT.

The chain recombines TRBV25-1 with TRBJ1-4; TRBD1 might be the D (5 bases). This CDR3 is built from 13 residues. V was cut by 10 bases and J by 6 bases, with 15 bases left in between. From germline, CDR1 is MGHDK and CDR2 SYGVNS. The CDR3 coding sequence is TGTGCCACAGGGCTATACTCCGATGAAAAACTGTTTTTT. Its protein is CATGLYSDEKLFF.

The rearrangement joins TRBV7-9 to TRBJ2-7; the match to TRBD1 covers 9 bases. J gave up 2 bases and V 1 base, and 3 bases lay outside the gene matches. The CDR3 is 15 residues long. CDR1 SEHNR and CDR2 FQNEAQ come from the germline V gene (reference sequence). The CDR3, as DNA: TGTGCCAGCAGCTTAGGGACAGGGGTTCCCTACGAGCAGTACTTC. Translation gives CASSLGTGVPYEQYF.

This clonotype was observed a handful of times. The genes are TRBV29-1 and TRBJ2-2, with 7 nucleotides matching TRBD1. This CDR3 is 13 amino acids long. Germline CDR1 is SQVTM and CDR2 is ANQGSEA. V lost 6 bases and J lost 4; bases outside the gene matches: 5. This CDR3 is CSVETGSTGELFF. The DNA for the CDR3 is TGCAGCGTCGAGACAGGGAGCACCGGGGAGCTGTTTTTT.

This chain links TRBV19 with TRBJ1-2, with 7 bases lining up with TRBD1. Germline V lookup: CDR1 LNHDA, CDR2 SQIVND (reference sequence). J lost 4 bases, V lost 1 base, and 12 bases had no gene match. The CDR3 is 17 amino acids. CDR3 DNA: TGTGCCAGTAGTATAGTAAACAGGGGCCCTCGGGGCTATGGCTACACCTTC. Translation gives CASSIVNRGPRGYGYTF.

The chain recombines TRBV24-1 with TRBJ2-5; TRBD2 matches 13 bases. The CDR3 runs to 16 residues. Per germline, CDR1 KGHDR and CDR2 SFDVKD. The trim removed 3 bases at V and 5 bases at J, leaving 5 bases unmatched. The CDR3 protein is CATSDRTSGGLETQYF. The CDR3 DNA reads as TGTGCCACCAGTGATCGGACTAGCGGGGGCCTTGAGACCCAGTACTTC.

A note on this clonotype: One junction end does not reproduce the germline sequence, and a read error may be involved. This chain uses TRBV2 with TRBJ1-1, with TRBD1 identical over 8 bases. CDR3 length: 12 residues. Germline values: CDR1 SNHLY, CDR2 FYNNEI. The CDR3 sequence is CASSHGQGEAFF. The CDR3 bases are TGCGCCAGCAGCCACGGACAGGGTGAAGCTTTCTTT.

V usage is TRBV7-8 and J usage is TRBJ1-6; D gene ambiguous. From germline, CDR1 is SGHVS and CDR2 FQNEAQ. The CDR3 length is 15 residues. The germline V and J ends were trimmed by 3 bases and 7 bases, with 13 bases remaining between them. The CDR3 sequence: CASSFDGRLNSPLHF. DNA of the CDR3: TGTGCCAGCAGCTTCGACGGGCGGCTGAATTCACCCCTCCACTTT.